Following are 16 T cell receptor beta chains from one sample sequenced in a study of T cell responses to AZD1222 COVID-19 vaccine. Here immunoSEQ multiplex PCR was the method, and the copy in TCRdb shows in-frame clones only, minus some. The sample contains more than 85,000 clones, about 90% of which appear only once. Sequenced here: peripheral blood, sampled on day 0 of AZD1222 vaccination. These receptors came from an adult in good health.

The rearrangement uses TRBV24-1 and TRBJ1-5; D possibly corresponds to TRBD1 (5 bases). Germline loops: CDR1 KGHDR, CDR2 SFDVKD. The CDR3 is 16 amino acids. With 3 bases removed from V and 0 bases from J, the gap between germline ends came to 11 bases. CDR3 residues: CATSDAGQTSNQPQHF. CDR3 coding DNA: TGTGCCACCAGTGATGCGGGGCAGACTAGCAATCAGCCCCAGCATTTT.

Only one count was recorded for this clone. This rearrangement joins TRBV19 to TRBJ2-6; the match to TRBD1 covers 9 bases. Germline loops: CDR1 LNHDA, CDR2 SQIVND (reference sequence). The CDR3 length is 17 residues. The V segment lost 3 bases and the J segment 5 bases; nucleotides outside the gene matches: 8. CDR3 in amino acids: CASSITHRGQRANVLTF. CDR3 DNA: TGTGCCAGTAGTATTACCCACAGGGGGCAGAGGGCCAACGTCCTGACTTTC.

The gene calls are TRBV28 and TRBJ1-1; D gene ambiguous. CDR3 length: 13 residues. Per germline, CDR1 MDHEN and CDR2 SYDVKM. Trimming took off 7 bases at V and 2 bases at J, with 11 bases between the two ends. For the CDR3, the DNA is TGTGCCAGCACCGTTGTGGAAAACACTGAAGCTTTCTTT. Translating gives CASTVVENTEAFF.

This chain links TRBV6-5 with TRBJ1-6; 8 bases fit TRBD1. This CDR3 region has 15 residues. Germline-derived CDR1 and CDR2 are MNHEY and SVGAGI. The trim removed 5 bases at V and 7 bases at J, leaving 7 bases unmatched. For the CDR3, the DNA is TGTGCCAGCAGTCCTACACAGGGGGACAATTCACCCCTCCACTTT. Protein: CASSPTQGDNSPLHF.

The CDR3 nucleotides read TGTGCCAGTAGTACCTCACCTCGGGCAGGCATCCACAATGAGCAGTTCTTC. Translation gives CASSTSPRAGIHNEQFF. J is TRBJ2-1 and V is TRBV19; D remains ambiguous. V was trimmed by 4 bases and J by 5 bases, leaving 21 bases between them. The CDR3 contains 17 residues. CDR1 and CDR2 (germline): LNHDA, SQIVND (reference sequence).

V is TRBV7-2 and J is TRBJ1-5; TRBD1 aligns across 8 bases. Trimming took 2 bases from V and 5 from J; bases not matched to a gene: 5. CDR1 and CDR2 (germline): SGHTA, FQGNSA. This CDR3 spans 15 amino acids. For the CDR3, the DNA is TGTGCCAGCAGCTTACAGGCAGGGGGCGATCAGCCCCAGCATTTT. Translation: CASSLQAGGDQPQHF. Full variable domain (rest looked up from reference TRBV7-2 and TRBJ1-5): GAGVSQSPSNKVTEKGKDVELRCDPISGHTALYWYRQSLGQGLEFLIYFQGNSAPDKSGLPSDRFSAERTGGSVSTLTIQRTQQEDSAVYLCASSLQAGGDQPQHFGDGTRLSIL.

The gene calls are TRBV6-5 and TRBJ2-7; maybe TRBD2 (5 bases). Trimming removed 6 bases at V and 0 bases at J, with 15 bases between. Germline V CDR1 and CDR2: MNHEY, SVGAGI. The CDR3 totals 15 residues. CDR3 protein: CASSRGSRSSYEQYF. The CDR3 coding sequence is TGTGCCAGCAGCCGAGGGTCGAGGAGCTCCTACGAGCAGTACTTC.

This clone appeared a single time. The rearrangement links TRBV5-5 to TRBJ1-1; D remains unclear. There are 13 residues in the CDR3. V was cut by 1 base and J by 6 bases, with 10 bases left in between. Germline CDR1 is SGHKS and CDR2 is YYEKEE (reference sequence). This CDR3 reads CASSLSGSAEAFF. The DNA of the CDR3 is TGTGCCAGCAGCTTGTCCGGGAGCGCTGAAGCTTTCTTT.

As regards this clone: Given a far larger clone just one base away, this is likely a sequencing read error. V and J are TRBV19 and TRBJ2-5; no clear D. CDR1 and CDR2 (germline): LNHDA, SQIVND (reference sequence). The CDR3 totals 13 residues. CDR3 coding DNA: TGTGCCTGTAGTATTTCGGTCAGGGAGACCCAGTACTTC. Translation gives CACSISVRETQYF.

The V and J genes are TRBV9 and TRBJ1-3; 10 bases are a match to TRBD1. The CDR3 has 12 amino acids. Germline V gives CDR1 SGDLS, CDR2 YYNGEE. Trimming removed 0 bases from V and 13 bases from J; junction bases left unmatched: 1. The CDR3 here is CASSVGQGAIYF. As DNA, the CDR3 is TGTGCCAGCAGCGTAGGACAGGGGGCTATATATTTT. Full variable domain (remainder filled in from reference TRBV9 and TRBJ1-3): DSGVTQTPKHLITATGQRVTLRCSPRSGDLSVYWYQQSLDQGLQFLIQYYNGEERAKGNILERFSAQQFPDLHSELNLSSLELGDSALYFCASSVGQGAIYFGEGSWLTVV.

The chain uses TRBV2 and TRBJ2-2, with 11 positions matching TRBD1. Germline V CDR1 and CDR2: SNHLY, FYNNEI. V lost 8 bases to trimming and J lost 4 bases; unmatched junction nucleotides: 12. The CDR3 runs 17 residues. CDR3 sequence: CASVPDRGQTSTGELFF. The DNA of the CDR3 is TGTGCCAGCGTCCCGGACAGGGGGCAAACGAGCACCGGGGAGCTGTTTTTT.

This clone appeared a few times. The gene calls are TRBV11-2 and TRBJ1-6, with a possible D match to TRBD1 (6 bases). Trimming cost V 0 bases and J 9 bases, with 6 bases left between them. CDR1 and CDR2 (germline): SGHAT, FQNNGV. The CDR3 is made up of 13 amino acids. The CDR3 nucleotides are TGTGCCAGCAGCTTAGACAGGGGTTCACCCCTCCACTTT. Translated: CASSLDRGSPLHF.

The rearrangement links TRBV5-1 to TRBJ2-7; D is unresolved. Germline loops: CDR1 SGHRS, CDR2 YFSETQ. Trimming left V 0 bases short and J 0 bases short, with 10 bases between. This CDR3 comprises 15 residues. The CDR3 DNA is TGCGCCAGCAGCTTGGACAGCTATAGCTCCTACGAGCAGTACTTC. Translated, it gives CASSLDSYSSYEQYF.

V is TRBV6-5 and J is TRBJ1-5, with unresolved D. With 8 bases removed from V and 0 bases from J, the gap between germline ends came to 8 bases. Per the germline V gene, CDR1 is MNHEY and CDR2 is SVGAGI. The CDR3 has 13 amino acids. The CDR3 is CASQMDSNQPQHF. The CDR3 DNA sequence: TGTGCCAGCCAAATGGATAGCAATCAGCCCCAGCATTTT.

This chain links TRBV7-2 with TRBJ2-7; 10 bases are shared with TRBD1. The CDR3 totals 15 residues. CDR1 SGHTA and CDR2 FQGNSA come from the germline V gene. Germline trimming cut 3 bases from V and 5 bases from J; bases unmatched to any gene: 7. CDR3 sequence reads: CASSFPGQGHHEQYF. The DNA of the CDR3 is TGTGCCAGCAGCTTCCCGGGACAGGGGCATCACGAGCAGTACTTC.

The chain recombines TRBV6-2 or TRBV6-3 with TRBJ1-6; unclear D gene. V was trimmed by 4 bases and J by 7 bases, leaving 23 bases between them. This CDR3 has 18 amino acids. The germline V gene encodes CDR1 MNHEY and CDR2 SVGEGT. The CDR3 nucleotides read TGTGCCAGCAGTTCCCCCTTTGAAGGGCCTCGTAAGAATTCACCCCTCCACTTT. Translating it yields CASSSPFEGPRKNSPLHF.